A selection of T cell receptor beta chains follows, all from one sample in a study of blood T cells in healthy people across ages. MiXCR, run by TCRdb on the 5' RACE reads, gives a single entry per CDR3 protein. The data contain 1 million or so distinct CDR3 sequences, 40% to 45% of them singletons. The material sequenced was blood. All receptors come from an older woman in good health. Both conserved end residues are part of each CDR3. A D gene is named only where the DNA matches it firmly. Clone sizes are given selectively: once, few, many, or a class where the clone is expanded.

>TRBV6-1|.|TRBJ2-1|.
TGTGCCAGCAGCGACCCCCGGGACCGTACGATCAATGAGCAGTTCTTC
CASSDPRDRTINEQFF
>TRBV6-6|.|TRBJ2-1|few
TGTGCCAGCAGCCCCGGACAGCCTGGAATCTATGAGCAGTTCTTC
CASSPGQPGIYEQFF
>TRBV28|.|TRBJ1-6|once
TGTGCCAGCAGTCCCTCTACTTATTCACCCCTCCACTTT
CASSPSTYSPLHF
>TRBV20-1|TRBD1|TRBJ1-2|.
TGCAGTGCTACCGGGACAGGTGCGGGTGGCTACACCTTC
CSATGTGAGGYTF
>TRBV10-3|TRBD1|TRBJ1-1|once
TGTGCCACCAAAAAACAGGGGGAGGGCGGCACTGAAGCTTTCTTT
CATKKQGEGGTEAFF
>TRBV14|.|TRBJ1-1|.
TGTGCCAGCAGCCAAGATATCGACAGCCCACGGCGTGAAGCTTTCTTT
CASSQDIDSPRREAFF
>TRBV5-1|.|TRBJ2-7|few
TGCGCCAGCAGCGCGCATTTCCCCAACGACGAGCAGTACTTC
CASSAHFPNDEQYF
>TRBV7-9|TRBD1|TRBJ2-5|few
TGTGCCAGCAGCTCGGGACAGACCGACACTCAAGAGACCCAGTACTTC
CASSSGQTDTQETQYF
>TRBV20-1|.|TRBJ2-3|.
TGCAGTGCCCCCCGCGTCGGGAGAGGAGATACGCAGTATTTT
CSAPRVGRGDTQYF
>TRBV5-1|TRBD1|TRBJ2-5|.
TGCGCCAGCAGCCTAGTCGGACAGGGGGCAGGGGAGACCCAGTACTTC
CASSLVGQGAGETQYF
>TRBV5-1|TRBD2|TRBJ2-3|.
TGCGCCAGCAGCTTGGAGACTAGCGGTAGCACAGATACGCAGTATTTT
CASSLETSGSTDTQYF
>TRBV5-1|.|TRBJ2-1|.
TGCGCCAGCAGCTTGGGAGGACAGTTCAATGAGCAGTTCTTC
CASSLGGQFNEQFF
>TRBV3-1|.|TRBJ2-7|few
TGTGCCAGCAGCCAGTGGGGCAACTCCTACGAGCAGTACTTC
CASSQWGNSYEQYF
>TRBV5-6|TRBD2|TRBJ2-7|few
TGTGCCAGCAGCTTGGAGCTAGCGGGAAGGTACGAGCAGTACTTC
CASSLELAGRYEQYF
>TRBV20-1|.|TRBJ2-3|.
TGCAGTGCTAGAGAAACGGGAGTAGATACAGATACGCAGTATTTT
CSARETGVDTDTQYF
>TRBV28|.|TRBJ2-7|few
TGTGCCAGCAGTTTGCGACTTGGCGAGCAGTACTTC
CASSLRLGEQYF
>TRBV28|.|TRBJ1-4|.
TGTGCCAGCAGTTTAGAATGGGTAGGGGGGGGAGAAGAAAAACTGTTTTTT
CASSLEWVGGGEEKLFF
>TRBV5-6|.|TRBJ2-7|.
TGTGCCAGCTACTATGGTACGGGATGGGGCGGGGACGAGCAGTACTTC
CASYYGTGWGGDEQYF
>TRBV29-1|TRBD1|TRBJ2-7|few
TGCAGCACGCAGACAGGGAAAGCCTACGAGCAGTACTTC
CSTQTGKAYEQYF
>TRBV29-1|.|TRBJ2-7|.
TGCAGCGGTGAAGGAGGCTACGAGCAGTACTTC
CSGEGGYEQYF
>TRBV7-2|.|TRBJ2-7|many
TGTGCCAGCAGCTTAACAGGGCGCTCCTACGAGCAGTACTTC
CASSLTGRSYEQYF
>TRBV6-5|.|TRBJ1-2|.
TGTGCCAGCAGTTCCGACACCTGGAACTATGGCTACACCTTC
CASSSDTWNYGYTF
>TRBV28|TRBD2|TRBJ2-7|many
TGTGCCAGCAGTCGGCGGGGGGAGCAGTACTTC
CASSRRGEQYF
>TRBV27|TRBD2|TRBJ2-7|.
TGTGCCAGCAGACCATCCGTTAGCGGGAGCTTGCGTTTAAACGAGCAGTACTTC
CASRPSVSGSLRLNEQYF
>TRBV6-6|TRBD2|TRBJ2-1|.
TGTGCCAGCAGTATGGGTGGCGGACTAGCGGGAGTCAATGAGCAGTTCTTC
CASSMGGGLAGVNEQFF
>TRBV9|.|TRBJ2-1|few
TGTGCCAGCAGTTTAACAGGGTGGAATGAGCAGTTCTTC
CASSLTGWNEQFF
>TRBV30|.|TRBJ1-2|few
TGTGCCTGGGACAAGAACTATGGCTACACCTTC
CAWDKNYGYTF
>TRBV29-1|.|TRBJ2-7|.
TGCAGCGTCTTACTGAGCTACGAGCAGTACTTC
CSVLLSYEQYF
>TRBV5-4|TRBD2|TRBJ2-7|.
TGTGCCAACAGCCCTGGGACTAGCGGGAGATCGGCCTACGAGCAGTACTTC
CANSPGTSGRSAYEQYF
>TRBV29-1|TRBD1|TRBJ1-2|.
TGCAGCGTGGAGACAGGGGGCTATGGCTACACCTTC
CSVETGGYGYTF
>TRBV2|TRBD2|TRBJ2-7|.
TGTGCCAGCGCAGGACTAGCGGGAGTTAGAGAGCAGTACTTC
CASAGLAGVREQYF
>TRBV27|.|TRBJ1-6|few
TGTGCCAGCAAAGAGGCCTATCATAATTCACCCCTCCACTTT
CASKEAYHNSPLHF
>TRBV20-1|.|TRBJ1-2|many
TGCAGTCCCCGAGTTGGGGACTATGGCTACACCTTC
CSPRVGDYGYTF
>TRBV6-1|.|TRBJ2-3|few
TGTGCCAGCAGTGGCGACCCAAGCACAGATACGCAGTATTTT
CASSGDPSTDTQYF
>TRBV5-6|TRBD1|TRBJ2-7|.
TGTGCCAGCAGCTTGGTGTTGGGACAGGGGGCGATCCACGAGCAGTACTTC
CASSLVLGQGAIHEQYF
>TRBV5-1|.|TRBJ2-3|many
TGCGCCAGCAGCTTGGAGCGGAGCACAGATACGCAGTATTTT
CASSLERSTDTQYF
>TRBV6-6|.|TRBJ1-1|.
TGTGCCAGCGACAGCGACACTGAAGCTTTCTTT
CASDSDTEAFF
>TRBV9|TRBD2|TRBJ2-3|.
TGTGCCAGCAGCCGCGCACCCGGGGGGACGGGAGATACGCAGTATTTT
CASSRAPGGTGDTQYF
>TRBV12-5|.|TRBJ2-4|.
TGTGCTAGTGGTTGGGGGCGAGCCAAAAACATTCAGTACTTC
CASGWGRAKNIQYF
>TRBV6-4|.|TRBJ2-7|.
TGTGCCAGCAGTGCTGAAAGCGGGACAAACAATGAGCAGTACTTC
CASSAESGTNNEQYF
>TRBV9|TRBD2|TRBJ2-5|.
TGTGCCAGCAGCGTATACAGCGGGAGAGGCAGTGAGCAGTACTTC
CASSVYSGRGSEQYF
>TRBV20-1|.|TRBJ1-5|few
TGCAGTGCTGAGGGGACCAATCAGCCCCAGCATTTT
CSAEGTNQPQHF
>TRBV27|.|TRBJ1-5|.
TGTGCCAGCTCAGAAAACAATCAGCCCCAGCATTTT
CASSENNQPQHF
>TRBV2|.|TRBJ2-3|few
TGTGCCAGCAGTGAGACGCGTACGCAGTATTTT
CASSETRTQYF
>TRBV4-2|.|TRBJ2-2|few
TGTGCCAGCAGCCAAGATCCGTTGTTGTGGACTACCTTGGGAGTGGGCACCGGGGAGCTGTTTTTT
CASSQDPLLWTTLGVGTGELFF
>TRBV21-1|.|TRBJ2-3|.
TGTGCCACAGCCAAACACAGATACGCGTATTTT
CATAKHRYAYF
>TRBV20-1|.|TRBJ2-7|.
TGCAGTGCTAGAGATGACCGCTACGAGCAGTACTTC
CSARDDRYEQYF
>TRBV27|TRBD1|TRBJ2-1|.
TGTGCCAGCCTCCCGGGACAGAGTTACAATGAGCAGTTCTTC
CASLPGQSYNEQFF
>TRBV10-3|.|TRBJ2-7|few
TGTGCCATCCAGCGGCACCCTCCTACGGGCGAGCAGTACTTC
CAIQRHPPTGEQYF
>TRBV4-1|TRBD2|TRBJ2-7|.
TGCGCCAGCAGCCCCTTAACTACTAGCGCCAACGAGCAGTACTTC
CASSPLTTSANEQYF
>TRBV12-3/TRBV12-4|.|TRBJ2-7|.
TGTGCCAGCAGCGAGCAGAACTACAATGAGCAGTACTTC
CASSEQNYNEQYF
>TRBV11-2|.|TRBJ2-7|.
TGTGCCAGCAGCCCGGGTCAGGCTCAGGGGTACGAGCAGTACTTC
CASSPGQAQGYEQYF